This is a list of T cell receptor beta chains from one sample in a study of immune cell composition in non-small cell lung cancer. The data were produced by immunoSEQ multiplex PCR, yet TCRdb's version contains in-frame clones alone and is incomplete. The profile shows 6,400 or so clones, just under 80% of them singletons. The sequenced sample consisted of lung tumor tissue. Receptors originate from a human donor with non-small cell lung cancer. Both conserved end residues are part of each CDR3. The D gene is left open where the match is weak. Size is omitted from some rows. Given values are once, few, many or a class for expanded clones.

size,D,J,V,DNA,CDR3
medium-sized,TRBD1,TRBJ2-7,TRBV23-1,TGCGCCAGCAGTCCGACCGCAGAGGACAGGTCTGAGTACGAGCAGTACTTC,CASSPTAEDRSEYEQYF
.,.,TRBJ2-7,TRBV14,TGTGCCAGCAGCCCTCTGCAGGGCATTGGGGAGCAGTACTTC,CASSPLQGIGEQYF
few,TRBD1,TRBJ2-3,TRBV4-2,TGTGCCAGCAGCCAAGGAACAGGGGCAGATACGCAGTATTTT,CASSQGTGADTQYF
.,.,TRBJ1-1,TRBV28,TGTGCCAGCAGTTTTCCGGTGGGGGCGAGGGGGAACACTGAAGCTTTCTTT,CASSFPVGARGNTEAFF
.,.,TRBJ1-5,TRBV6-6,TGTGCCAGCAGCACGTCCCGGGGGGATCAGCCCCAGCATTTT,CASSTSRGDQPQHF
once,.,TRBJ2-3,TRBV27,TGTGCCAGCAGTTCCGACAGGCGTACGCAGTATTTT,CASSSDRRTQYF
once,.,TRBJ1-2,TRBV10-3,TGTGCCATCAGTGAAGATCGGTATGGCTACACCTTC,CAISEDRYGYTF
.,TRBD1,TRBJ2-1,TRBV7-7,TGTGCCAGCAGCCCAATGGGCGGGACAGGGAACAATGAGCAGTTCTTC,CASSPMGGTGNNEQFF
.,TRBD2,TRBJ2-1,TRBV27,TGTGCCAGCTCTGGGACTAGCGGGAGGCCGCCCTACAATGAGCAGTTCTTC,CASSGTSGRPPYNEQFF
.,.,TRBJ2-7,TRBV7-9,TGTGCCAGCAGCTTTCAGGACTACGAGCAGTACTTC,CASSFQDYEQYF
.,.,TRBJ2-7,TRBV27,TGTGCCAGCAGTTTATCGATAATTGGGCTGTCCGAGCAGTACTTC,CASSLSIIGLSEQYF
.,.,TRBJ2-1,TRBV5-1,TGCGCCACCCGAAGCGAGGGGGACTCCTACAATGAGCAGTTCTTC,CATRSEGDSYNEQFF
.,TRBD2,TRBJ2-1,TRBV27,TGTGCCAGCATGGGAGCGGGGTACAATGAGCAGTTCTTC,CASMGAGYNEQFF
.,.,TRBJ1-5,TRBV6-6,TGTGCCAGCAGTTACCCCGGTCGGGTCCAGCCCCAGCATTTT,CASSYPGRVQPQHF
.,.,TRBJ2-1,TRBV7-3,TGTGCCAGCAGCCCGACCTCTCCGGGAGAGCAGTTCTTC,CASSPTSPGEQFF
.,.,TRBJ2-2,TRBV6-5,TGTGCCAGCAGTTGGTCCGGGAACACCGGGGAGCTGTTTTTT,CASSWSGNTGELFF
few,.,TRBJ2-7,TRBV11-2,TGTGCCAGCAGTCCCTCTTACGAGCAGTACTTC,CASSPSYEQYF
once,TRBD1,TRBJ2-5,TRBV5-4,TGTGCCAGCAGCTTACAGGGGGCAGGGGAGACCCAGTACTTC,CASSLQGAGETQYF
.,.,TRBJ2-3,TRBV5-6,TGTGCCAGCAGCATGAGGTCGGGTACGCAGTATTTT,CASSMRSGTQYF
.,TRBD1,TRBJ2-7,TRBV19,TGTGCCAGTAGTACCCCGACAGGGGGATCCTCCTACGAGCAGTACTTC,CASSTPTGGSSYEQYF
.,.,TRBJ1-2,TRBV7-9,TGTGCCAGCAGCCGGCGGGGGGGCGATGGCTACACCTTC,CASSRRGGDGYTF